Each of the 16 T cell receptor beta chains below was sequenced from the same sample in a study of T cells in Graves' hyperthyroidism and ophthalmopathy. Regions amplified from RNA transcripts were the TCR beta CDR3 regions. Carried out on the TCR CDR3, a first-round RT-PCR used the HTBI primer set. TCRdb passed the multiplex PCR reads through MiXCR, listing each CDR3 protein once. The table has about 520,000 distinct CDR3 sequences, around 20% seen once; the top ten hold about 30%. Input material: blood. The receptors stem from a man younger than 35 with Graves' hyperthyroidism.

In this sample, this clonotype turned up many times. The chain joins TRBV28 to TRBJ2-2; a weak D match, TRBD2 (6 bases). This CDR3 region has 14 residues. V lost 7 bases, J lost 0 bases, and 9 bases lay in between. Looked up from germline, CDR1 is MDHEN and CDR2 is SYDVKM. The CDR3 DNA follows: TGTGCCAGCAATACGGGGGCGAACACCGGGGAGCTGTTTTTT. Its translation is CASNTGANTGELFF. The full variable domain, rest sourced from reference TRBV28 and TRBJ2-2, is DVKVTQSSRYLVKRTGEKVFLECVQDMDHENMFWYRQDPGLGLRLIYFSYDVKMKEKGDIPEGYSVSREKKERFSLILESASTNQTSMYLCASNTGANTGELFFGEGSRLTVL.

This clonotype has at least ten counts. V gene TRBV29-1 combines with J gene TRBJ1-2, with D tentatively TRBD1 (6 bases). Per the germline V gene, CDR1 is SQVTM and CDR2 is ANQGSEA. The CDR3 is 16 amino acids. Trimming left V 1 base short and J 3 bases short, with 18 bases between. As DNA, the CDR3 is TGCAGCGTTGAAGGAGTCAGGGGAGGGGTGGACTATGGCTACACCTTC. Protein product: CSVEGVRGGVDYGYTF.

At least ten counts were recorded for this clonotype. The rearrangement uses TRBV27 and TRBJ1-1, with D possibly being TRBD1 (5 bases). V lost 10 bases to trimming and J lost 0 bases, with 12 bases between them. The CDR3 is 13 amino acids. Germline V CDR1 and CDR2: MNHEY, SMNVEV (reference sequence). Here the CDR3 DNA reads TGTGCCACCGGGGGGACTTTGAACACTGAAGCTTTCTTT. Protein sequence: CATGGTLNTEAFF.

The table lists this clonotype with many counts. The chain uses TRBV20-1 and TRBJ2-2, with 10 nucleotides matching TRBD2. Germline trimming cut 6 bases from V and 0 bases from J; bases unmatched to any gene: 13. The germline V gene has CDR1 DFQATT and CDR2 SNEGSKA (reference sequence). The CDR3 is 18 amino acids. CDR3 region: CSAARLAGLYSNTGELFF. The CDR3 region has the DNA TGCAGTGCCGCACGACTAGCGGGCCTATATTCGAACACCGGGGAGCTGTTTTTT.

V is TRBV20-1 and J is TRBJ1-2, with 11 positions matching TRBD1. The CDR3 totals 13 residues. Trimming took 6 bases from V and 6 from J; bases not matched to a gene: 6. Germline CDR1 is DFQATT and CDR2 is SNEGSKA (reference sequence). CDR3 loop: CSAVGQGADGYTF. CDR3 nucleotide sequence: TGCAGTGCCGTCGGACAGGGGGCGGATGGCTACACCTTC.

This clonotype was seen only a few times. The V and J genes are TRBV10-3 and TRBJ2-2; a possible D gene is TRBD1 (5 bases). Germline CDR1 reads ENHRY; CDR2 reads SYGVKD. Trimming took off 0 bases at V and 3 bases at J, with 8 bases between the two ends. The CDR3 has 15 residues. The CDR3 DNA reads TGTGCCATCAGTGAGTCAACAGGTTACACCGGGGAGCTGTTTTTT. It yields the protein CAISESTGYTGELFF.

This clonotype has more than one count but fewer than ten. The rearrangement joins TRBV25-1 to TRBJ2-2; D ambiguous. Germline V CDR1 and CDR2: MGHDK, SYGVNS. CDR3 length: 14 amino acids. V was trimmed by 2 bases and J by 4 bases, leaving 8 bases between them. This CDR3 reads CASSEAGSTGELFF. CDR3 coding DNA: TGTGCCAGCAGTGAAGCCGGCAGCACCGGGGAGCTGTTTTTT.

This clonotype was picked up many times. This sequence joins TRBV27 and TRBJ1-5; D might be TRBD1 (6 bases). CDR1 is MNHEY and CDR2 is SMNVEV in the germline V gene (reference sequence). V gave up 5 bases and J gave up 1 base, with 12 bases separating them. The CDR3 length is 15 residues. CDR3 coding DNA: TGTGCCAGCAGTACCCAGGGGAGAAGCAATCAGCCCCAGCATTTT. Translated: CASSTQGRSNQPQHF.

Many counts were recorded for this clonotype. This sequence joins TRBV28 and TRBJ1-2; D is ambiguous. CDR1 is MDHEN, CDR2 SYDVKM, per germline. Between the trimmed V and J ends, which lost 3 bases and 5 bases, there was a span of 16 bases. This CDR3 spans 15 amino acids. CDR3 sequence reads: CASSFMGRVSYGYTF. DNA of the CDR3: TGTGCCAGCAGTTTTATGGGGAGGGTTTCATATGGCTACACCTTC.

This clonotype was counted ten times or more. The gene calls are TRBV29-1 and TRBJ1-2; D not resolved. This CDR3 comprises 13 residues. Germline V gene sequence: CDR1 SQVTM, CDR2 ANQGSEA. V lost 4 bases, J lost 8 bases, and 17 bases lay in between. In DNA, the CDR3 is TGCAGCGTTGCGGCTATCCCTGGTGGAGGCTACACCTTC. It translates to CSVAAIPGGGYTF.

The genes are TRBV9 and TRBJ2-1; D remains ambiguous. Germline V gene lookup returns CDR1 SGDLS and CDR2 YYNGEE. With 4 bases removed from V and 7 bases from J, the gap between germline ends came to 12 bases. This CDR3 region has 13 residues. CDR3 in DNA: TGTGCCAGCAGCCGCGACCATCCGAATGAGCAGTTCTTC. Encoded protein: CASSRDHPNEQFF. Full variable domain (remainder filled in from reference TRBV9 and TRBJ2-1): DSGVTQTPKHLITATGQRVTLRCSPRSGDLSVYWYQQSLDQGLQFLIQYYNGEERAKGNILERFSAQQFPDLHSELNLSSLELGDSALYFCASSRDHPNEQFFGPGTRLTVL.

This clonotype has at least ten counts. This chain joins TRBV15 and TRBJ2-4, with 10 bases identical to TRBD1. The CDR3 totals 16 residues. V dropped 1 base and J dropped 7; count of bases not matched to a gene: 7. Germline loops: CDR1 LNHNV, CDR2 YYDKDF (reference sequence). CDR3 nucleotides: TGTGCCACCAGCAGAGTAGGGACAGGGGTCCGCAACATTCAGTACTTC. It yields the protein CATSRVGTGVRNIQYF.

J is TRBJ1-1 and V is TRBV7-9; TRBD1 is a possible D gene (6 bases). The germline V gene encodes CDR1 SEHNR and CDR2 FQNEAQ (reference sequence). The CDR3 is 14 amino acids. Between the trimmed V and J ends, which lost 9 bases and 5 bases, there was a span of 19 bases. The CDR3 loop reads CASPGGEEKTEAFF. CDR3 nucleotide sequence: TGTGCCAGTCCCGGGGGCGAAGAGAAAACTGAAGCTTTCTTT.

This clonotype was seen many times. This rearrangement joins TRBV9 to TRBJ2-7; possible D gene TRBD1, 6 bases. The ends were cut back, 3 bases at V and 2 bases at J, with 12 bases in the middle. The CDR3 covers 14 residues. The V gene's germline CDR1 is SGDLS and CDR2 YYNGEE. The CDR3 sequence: CASSAGAGAYEQYF. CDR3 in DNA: TGTGCCAGCAGCGCTGGGGCAGGGGCCTACGAGCAGTACTTC.

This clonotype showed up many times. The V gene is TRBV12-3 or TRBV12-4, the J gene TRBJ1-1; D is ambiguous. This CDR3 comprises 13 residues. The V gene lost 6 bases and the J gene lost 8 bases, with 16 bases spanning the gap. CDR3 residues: CASSPSAGYEAFF. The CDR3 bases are TGTGCCAGCAGCCCAAGTGCGGGTTACGAAGCTTTCTTT.

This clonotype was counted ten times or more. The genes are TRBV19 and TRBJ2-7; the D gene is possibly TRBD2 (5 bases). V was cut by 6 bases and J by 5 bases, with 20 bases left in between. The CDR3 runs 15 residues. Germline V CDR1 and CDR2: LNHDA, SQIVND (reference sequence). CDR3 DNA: TGTGCCAGTAGCGTCTCGGGGAACTACGGCCACGAGCAGTACTTC. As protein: CASSVSGNYGHEQYF.